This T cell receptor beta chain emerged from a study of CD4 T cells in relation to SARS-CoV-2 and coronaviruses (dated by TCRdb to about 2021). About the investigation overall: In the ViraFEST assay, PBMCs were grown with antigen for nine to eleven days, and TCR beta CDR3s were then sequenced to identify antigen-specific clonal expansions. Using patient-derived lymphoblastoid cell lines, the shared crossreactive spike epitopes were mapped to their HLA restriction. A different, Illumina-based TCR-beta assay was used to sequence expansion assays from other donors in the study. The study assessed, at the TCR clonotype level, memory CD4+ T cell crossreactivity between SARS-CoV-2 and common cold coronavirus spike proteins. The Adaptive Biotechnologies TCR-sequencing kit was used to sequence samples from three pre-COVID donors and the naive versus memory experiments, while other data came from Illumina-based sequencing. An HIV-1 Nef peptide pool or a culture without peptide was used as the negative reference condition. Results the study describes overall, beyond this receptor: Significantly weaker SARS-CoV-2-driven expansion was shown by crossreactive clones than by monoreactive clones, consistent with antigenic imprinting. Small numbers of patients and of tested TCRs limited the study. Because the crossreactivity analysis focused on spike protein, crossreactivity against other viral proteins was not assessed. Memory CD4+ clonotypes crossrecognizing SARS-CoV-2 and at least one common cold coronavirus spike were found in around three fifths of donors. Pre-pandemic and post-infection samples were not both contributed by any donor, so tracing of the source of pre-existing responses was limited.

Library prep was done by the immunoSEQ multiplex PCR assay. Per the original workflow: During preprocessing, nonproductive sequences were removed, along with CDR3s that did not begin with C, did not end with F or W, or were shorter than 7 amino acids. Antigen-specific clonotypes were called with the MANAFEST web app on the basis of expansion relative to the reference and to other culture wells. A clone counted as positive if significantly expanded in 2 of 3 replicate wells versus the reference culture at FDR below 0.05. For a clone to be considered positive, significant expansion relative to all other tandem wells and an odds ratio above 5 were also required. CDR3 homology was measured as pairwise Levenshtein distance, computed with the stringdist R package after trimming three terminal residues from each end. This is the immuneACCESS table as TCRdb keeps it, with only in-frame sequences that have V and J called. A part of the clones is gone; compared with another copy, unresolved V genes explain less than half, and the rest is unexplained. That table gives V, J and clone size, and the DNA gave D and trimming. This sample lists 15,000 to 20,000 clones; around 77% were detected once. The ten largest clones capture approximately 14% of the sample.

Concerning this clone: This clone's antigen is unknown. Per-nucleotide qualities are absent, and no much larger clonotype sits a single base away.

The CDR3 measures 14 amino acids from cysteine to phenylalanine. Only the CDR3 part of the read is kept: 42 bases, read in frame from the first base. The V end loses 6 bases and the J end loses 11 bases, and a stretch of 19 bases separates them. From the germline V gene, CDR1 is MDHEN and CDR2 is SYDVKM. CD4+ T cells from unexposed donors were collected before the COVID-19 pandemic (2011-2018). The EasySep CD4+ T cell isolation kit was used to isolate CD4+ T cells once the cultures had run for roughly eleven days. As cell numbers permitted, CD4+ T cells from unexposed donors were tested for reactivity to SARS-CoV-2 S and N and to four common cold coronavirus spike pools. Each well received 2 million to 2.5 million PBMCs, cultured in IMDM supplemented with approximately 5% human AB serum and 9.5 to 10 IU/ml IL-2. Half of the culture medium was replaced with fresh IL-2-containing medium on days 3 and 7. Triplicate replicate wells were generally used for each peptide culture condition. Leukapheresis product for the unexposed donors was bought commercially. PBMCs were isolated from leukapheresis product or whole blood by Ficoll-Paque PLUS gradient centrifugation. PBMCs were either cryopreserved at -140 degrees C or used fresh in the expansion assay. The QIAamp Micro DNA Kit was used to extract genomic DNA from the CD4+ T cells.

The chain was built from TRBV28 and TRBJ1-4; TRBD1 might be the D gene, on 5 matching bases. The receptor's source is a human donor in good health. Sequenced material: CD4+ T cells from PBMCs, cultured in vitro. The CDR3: CASRPPEGLSKLFF. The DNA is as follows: TGTGCCAGCAGACCGCCCGAGGGGCTATCGAAACTGTTTTTT.